These 13 T cell receptor beta chains came from one sample sequenced in a study of identical twins. Using its own MiXCR run on the 5' RACE reads, TCRdb lists one record per CDR3 protein. The sample has roughly 1,500,000 distinct CDR3 sequences, around a third seen once. Sequencing used cord blood. These receptors all stem from a newborn girl in good health.

Turning to this clonotype: One base away lies a much larger clone, so this may be a sequencing read error. This chain connects TRBV10-3 to TRBJ1-6; D unclear. The CDR3 sequence is 11 residues long. V lost 3 bases to trimming and J lost 7 bases, with 1 base between them. Germline loops: CDR1 ENHRY, CDR2 SYGVKD. CDR3 residues: CAISENSPLHF. The CDR3 DNA reads TGTGCCATCAGTGAAAATTCACCCCTCCACTTT.

This clonotype came up a few times. The V call is TRBV20-1, the J call TRBJ2-3; D is uncertain. V was shortened by 3 bases and J by 0 bases, with 10 bases between the two germline ends. Germline CDR1 reads DFQATT; CDR2 reads SNEGSKA (reference sequence). The CDR3 length is 14 residues. The CDR3 nucleotides are TGCAGTGCTAGCTTTACGCTTAGCACAGATACGCAGTATTTT. It is translated as CSASFTLSTDTQYF.

This clonotype was observed a handful of times. This sequence joins TRBV20-1 and TRBJ1-2; perhaps TRBD1 as D (5 bases). The germline V gene encodes CDR1 DFQATT and CDR2 SNEGSKA (reference sequence). With 1 base removed from V and 9 bases from J, the gap between germline ends came to 18 bases. CDR3 length equals 14 residues. CDR3 sequence: CSARGIQVLSSYTF. Written as DNA, the CDR3 is TGCAGTGCTAGAGGCATACAGGTCCTCTCGAGCTACACCTTC.

For this clonotype: The junction departs from the called germline gene at one end, perhaps through a read error. The chain couples TRBV12-3 or TRBV12-4 to TRBJ1-3, with 10 bases fitting TRBD1. The CDR3 runs to 14 residues. In DNA, the CDR3 is TGCGCCAGCAGTCCGGGACAGGGGAGGGACACCATATATTTT. It codes for CASSPGQGRDTIYF.

This clonotype was counted a few times. J is TRBJ2-7 and V is TRBV27; 8 nucleotides line up with TRBD2. The CDR3 is 12 residues long. The germline V gene has CDR1 MNHEY and CDR2 SMNVEV (reference sequence). Trimming cost V 10 bases and J 2 bases; bases outside gene matches: 4. CDR3 nucleotide sequence: TGTGCCACCCCGGGACTAGCCTACGAGCAGTACTTC. This translates into CATPGLAYEQYF.

This clonotype has just a few counts. This chain connects TRBV9 to TRBJ2-1; 9 positions match TRBD2. The CDR3 loop spans 15 amino acids. V shed 0 bases, J shed 10 bases, and the junction held 8 bases outside the gene matches. Germline CDR1 SGDLS, CDR2 YYNGEE. The CDR3 bases are TGTGCCAGCAGCGTAGCGGTAGCGGGAGTTAGGGAGCAGTTCTTC. This encodes CASSVAVAGVREQFF.

This clonotype is a singleton in its sample. The gene calls are TRBV7-2 and TRBJ2-7, with 12 positions matching TRBD1. CDR1 and CDR2 (germline): SGHTA, FQGNSA. The CDR3 covers 20 residues. J gave up 0 bases and V 3 bases, and 15 bases lay outside the gene matches. For the CDR3, the DNA is TGTGCCAGCAGCTTGGTCGCCGGGACAGGGGGCGTAGCGGGCTCCTACGAGCAGTACTTC. Its translation: CASSLVAGTGGVAGSYEQYF. Looking up the rest from reference TRBV7-2 and TRBJ2-7 gives the full variable domain: GAGVSQSPSNKVTEKGKDVELRCDPISGHTALYWYRQSLGQGLEFLIYFQGNSAPDKSGLPSDRFSAERTGGSVSTLTIQRTQQEDSAVYLCASSLVAGTGGVAGSYEQYFGPGTRLTVT.

A few counts support this clonotype. The chain employs TRBV20-1 and TRBJ2-7; 8 bases are a match to TRBD2. CDR3 length: 18 amino acids. CDR1 DFQATT and CDR2 SNEGSKA come from the germline V gene (reference sequence). J lost 0 bases, V lost 1 base, and 14 bases had no gene match. The CDR3 DNA reads as TGCAGTGCTAGAGTTTCGAAGGTAAAGCGGGAGTCCTCCTACGAGCAGTACTTC. Protein product: CSARVSKVKRESSYEQYF.

This clonotype was seen repeatedly, ten times or more. The chain has TRBV2 and TRBJ2-3, with D unclear. The germline CDR1 and CDR2 sequences are SNHLY and FYNNEI. This CDR3 is 16 amino acids long. V was trimmed by 8 bases and J by 0 bases, leaving 18 bases between them. The CDR3, as DNA: TGTGCCAGCGGGATAGACTTAAGGTCTAGCACAGATACGCAGTATTTT. Its translation is CASGIDLRSSTDTQYF.

The chain is built from TRBV27 and TRBJ1-1, with D unresolved. CDR3 size: 13 residues. Germline loops: CDR1 MNHEY, CDR2 SMNVEV (reference sequence). V lost 1 base and J lost 6, with 9 bases in between. CDR3: CASSLFSGSEAFF. The CDR3 DNA sequence: TGTGCCAGCAGTTTATTCTCGGGGTCTGAAGCTTTCTTT.

The rearrangement links TRBV7-9 to TRBJ2-4, with a tentative D call TRBD1 (6 bases). Trimming cost V 0 bases and J 1 base, with 19 bases left between them. Germline V gene data show CDR1 as SEHNR and CDR2 as FQNEAQ (reference sequence). The CDR3 consists of 19 residues. The CDR3 DNA reads as TGTGCCAGCAGCTTAGCTACGACAGGTGGTAGGGGGGCCAAAAACATTCAGTACTTC. Translated, it gives CASSLATTGGRGAKNIQYF. Together with reference TRBV7-9 and TRBJ2-4, the CDR3 gives the full variable domain: DTGVSQNPRHKITKRGQNVTFRCDPISEHNRLYWYRQTLGQGPEFLTYFQNEAQLEKSRLLSDRFSAERPKGSFSTLEIQRTEQGDSAMYLCASSLATTGGRGAKNIQYFGAGTRLSVL.

This clonotype was observed a handful of times. DNA for the CDR3: TGTGCCAGCACTCCTGGGGCACAGGGGGCGCGGTATAATTCACCCCTCCACTTT. As protein: CASTPGAQGARYNSPLHF. The genes are TRBV7-8 and TRBJ1-6; TRBD1 agrees at 9 bases. The V gene's germline CDR1 is SGHVS and CDR2 FQNEAQ. The CDR3 spans 18 residues. Losses at the gene ends were 7 bases for V and 4 bases for J; bases not matched to a gene: 14.

This clonotype has only a few counts. V is TRBV2 and J is TRBJ1-2, with D possibly being TRBD1 (6 bases). The ends were cut back, 2 bases at V and 4 bases at J, with 14 bases in the middle. Germline V gene sequence: CDR1 SNHLY, CDR2 FYNNEI. This CDR3 has 15 residues. The CDR3 loop reads CASSELPGDIYGYTF. DNA of the CDR3: TGTGCCAGCAGTGAACTGCCGGGGGACATCTATGGCTACACCTTC.